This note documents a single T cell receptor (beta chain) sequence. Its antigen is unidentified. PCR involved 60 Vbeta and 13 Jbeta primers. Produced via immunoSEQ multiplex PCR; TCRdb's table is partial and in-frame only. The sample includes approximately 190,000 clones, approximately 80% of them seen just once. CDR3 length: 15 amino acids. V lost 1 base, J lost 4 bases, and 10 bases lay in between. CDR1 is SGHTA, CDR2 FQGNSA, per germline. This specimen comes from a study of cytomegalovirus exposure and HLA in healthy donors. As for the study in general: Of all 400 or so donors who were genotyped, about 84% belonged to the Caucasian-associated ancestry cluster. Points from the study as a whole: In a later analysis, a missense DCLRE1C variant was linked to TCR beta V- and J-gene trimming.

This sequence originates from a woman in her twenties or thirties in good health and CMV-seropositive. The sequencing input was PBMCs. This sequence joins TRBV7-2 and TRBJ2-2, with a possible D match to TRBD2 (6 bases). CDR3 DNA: TGTGCCAGCAGCTTAGGACTAGTGGGCACCGGGGAGCTGTTTTTT. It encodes CASSLGLVGTGELFF.